One and the same sample provided the 7 T cell receptor beta chains below, sequenced in a study of CD8+ T cells in alopecia areata. RNA was extracted and reverse transcribed into cDNA as the sequencing template. The repertoire was sequenced with immunoSEQ multiplex PCR; TCRdb's copy has only in-frame clones and lacks some. In the table there are 250,000 to 350,000 clones, roughly 60% of which are singletons. Treatment: oral pan-JAK inhibitor, 5-10 mg twice daily. The sample was CD4+ T cells sorted from blood, taken around week 53, from a patient treated with tofacitinib. The origin of the receptors is a human donor with alopecia areata.

This clone has more than one count but fewer than ten. The V and J genes are TRBV29-1 and TRBJ2-3; D tentatively reads TRBD1 or TRBD2 (5 bases each). The V gene's germline CDR1 is SQVTM and CDR2 ANQGSEA. The CDR3 is 13 amino acids. Trimming stripped 5 bases from V and 4 bases from J, with 13 bases between. CDR3 nucleotide sequence: TGCAGCGTTTCGAGGGGTAGAGCAGATACGCAGTATTTT. This translates into CSVSRGRADTQYF.

This clone was seen only once. J is TRBJ1-6 and V is TRBV15; D unclear. Trimming took off 1 base at V and 8 bases at J, with 3 bases between the two ends. The CDR3 covers 12 residues. Germline V lookup: CDR1 LNHNV, CDR2 YYDKDF (reference sequence). CDR3 sequence (DNA): TGTGCCACCAGCAGAGTTGATTCACCCCTCCACTTT. This encodes CATSRVDSPLHF.

This clone was seen a few times. The V gene is TRBV30, the J gene TRBJ2-7, with 7 positions matching TRBD1. J was trimmed by 0 bases and V by 4 bases; bases with no gene match: 9. CDR3 length: 15 residues. The germline V gene encodes CDR1 GTSNPN and CDR2 SVGIG (reference sequence). The CDR3: CAWKRSGGSSYEQYF. The DNA for the CDR3 is TGTGCCTGGAAAAGGTCAGGGGGATCCTCCTACGAGCAGTACTTC.

The CDR3 spells CASSITGFNSPLHF. In nucleotides, the CDR3 is TGTGCCAGCAGTATAACAGGCTTTAATTCACCCCTCCACTTT. The gene calls are TRBV27 and TRBJ1-6; a weak D match, TRBD1 (5 bases). CDR3 length equals 14 residues. Per germline, CDR1 MNHEY and CDR2 SMNVEV (reference sequence). The V end lost 5 bases, the J end lost 6 bases, and 11 bases lay between the germline ends.

This clone was detected once. The genes are TRBV18 and TRBJ1-6, with 8 bases aligning to TRBD1. The CDR3 has 14 residues. Germline V CDR1 and CDR2: KGHSH, LQKENI. V was clipped by 6 bases and J by 9 bases; unmatched bases: 7. CDR3 nucleotide sequence: TGTGCCAGCTCGCCGGGACAGGAAGGTTCACCCCTCCACTTT. Residues: CASSPGQEGSPLHF.

The chain carries TRBV25-1 and TRBJ1-6; D is unclear. Germline V gives CDR1 MGHDK, CDR2 SYGVNS. CDR3 size: 13 residues. Between the trimmed V and J ends, which lost 3 bases and 4 bases, there was a span of 4 bases. For the CDR3, the DNA is TGTGCCAGCAGTGACAGGTATAATTCACCCCTCCACTTT. Protein product: CASSDRYNSPLHF.

The chain has TRBV6-5 and TRBJ2-5; TRBD1 matches at 10 bases. Germline lookup yields CDR1 MNHEY and CDR2 SVGAGI. The CDR3 runs to 14 residues. Trimming removed 2 bases from V and 5 bases from J; junction bases left unmatched: 2. The CDR3 region has the DNA TGTGCCAGCAGTTACGGGACAGGGGTTGAGACCCAGTACTTC. Encoded protein: CASSYGTGVETQYF.